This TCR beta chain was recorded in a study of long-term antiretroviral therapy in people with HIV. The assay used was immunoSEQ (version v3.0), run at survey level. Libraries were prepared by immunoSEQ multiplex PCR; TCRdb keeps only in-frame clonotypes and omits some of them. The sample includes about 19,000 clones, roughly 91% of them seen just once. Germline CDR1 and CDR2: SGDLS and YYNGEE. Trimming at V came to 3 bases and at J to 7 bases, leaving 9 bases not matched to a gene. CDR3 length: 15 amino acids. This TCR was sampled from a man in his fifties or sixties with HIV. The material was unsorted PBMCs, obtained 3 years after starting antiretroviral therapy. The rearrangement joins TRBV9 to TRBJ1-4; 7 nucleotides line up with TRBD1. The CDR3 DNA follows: TGTGCCAGCAGCGACCCCGGGACAGAGCCTGAAAAACTGTTTTTT. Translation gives CASSDPGTEPEKLFF. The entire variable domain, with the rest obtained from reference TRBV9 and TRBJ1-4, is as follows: DSGVTQTPKHLITATGQRVTLRCSPRSGDLSVYWYQQSLDQGLQFLIQYYNGEERAKGNILERFSAQQFPDLHSELNLSSLELGDSALYFCASSDPGTEPEKLFFGSGTQLSVL.